Presented here are 10 T cell receptor beta chains from one specimen sequenced in a study of blood T cell repertoires in COVID-19. Profiling relied on immunoSEQ multiplex PCR, and the TCRdb table lists in-frame clones only, not all of them. The sample shows 15,000 to 20,000 clones, roughly 80% of them seen only once. The sample consisted of peripheral blood. Receptors were obtained from a human donor in a cohort sampled during active COVID-19.

This sequence joins TRBV19 and TRBJ1-5; D is possibly TRBD1 (5 bases). Looked up from germline, CDR1 is LNHDA and CDR2 is SQIVND (reference sequence). This CDR3 region has 13 residues. V lost 5 bases to trimming and J lost 5 bases, with 10 bases between them. DNA of the CDR3: TGTGCCAGTAGTGACAGTCGGTATCAGCCCCAGCATTTT. Protein sequence: CASSDSRYQPQHF.

In its sample, this clone was seen a few times. The chain couples TRBV27 to TRBJ2-7; 8 bases are shared with TRBD1. The CDR3 consists of 12 residues. Per the germline V gene, CDR1 is MNHEY and CDR2 is SMNVEV (reference sequence). The V segment lost 5 bases and the J segment 6 bases; nucleotides outside the gene matches: 3. This chain's CDR3 is CASSLTGGEQYF. CDR3 in DNA: TGTGCCAGCAGTCTCACAGGGGGCGAGCAGTACTTC.

The chain carries TRBV10-3 and TRBJ2-2, with 11 bases matching TRBD2. CDR1 is ENHRY and CDR2 is SYGVKD in the germline V gene. The V gene end was trimmed by 4 bases and the J gene end by 7 bases; junction bases not matched to a gene: 2. The CDR3 is made up of 14 amino acids. The chain's CDR3 is CAISGLAGSGELFF. The CDR3 DNA sequence: TGTGCCATCAGTGGACTAGCGGGAAGCGGGGAGCTGTTTTTT.

The gene calls are TRBV7-8 and TRBJ2-7; TRBD1 is a possible D gene (6 bases). The V end was cut by 4 bases, the J end by 2 bases, with 12 bases between. Germline-derived CDR1 and CDR2 are SGHVS and FQNEAQ. This CDR3 contains 14 residues. The CDR3 reads CASSSGQLTYEQYF. CDR3 DNA: TGTGCCAGCAGCTCGGGACAACTGACCTACGAGCAGTACTTC. The entire variable domain, with the rest obtained from reference TRBV7-8 and TRBJ2-7, is as follows: GAGVSQSPRYKVAKRGQDVALRCDPISGHVSLFWYQQALGQGPEFLTYFQNEAQLDKSGLPSDRFFAERPEGSVSTLKIQRTQQEDSAVYLCASSSGQLTYEQYFGPGTRLTVT.

This rearrangement joins TRBV21-1 to TRBJ2-7; the D segment call TRBD2 is taken from the table without a DNA check. TRBV21-1 is annotated as a pseudogene. The CDR3 contains 14 residues. The CDR3 DNA reads TGTGCCAGCGCGGGGCTAGCGGGAAGCTACGAGCAGTACTTC. Its protein product is CASAGLAGSYEQYF.

V and J are TRBV5-1 and TRBJ2-7, with 9 positions matching TRBD1. The trim removed 3 bases at V and 5 bases at J, leaving 6 bases unmatched. The CDR3 extends over 14 amino acids. Per the germline V gene, CDR1 is SGHRS and CDR2 is YFSETQ. This CDR3 is CASSSGTGSDEQYF. The CDR3 DNA follows: TGCGCCAGCAGCTCGGGGACAGGGTCAGACGAGCAGTACTTC.

This chain uses TRBV29-1 with TRBJ2-2, with TRBD2 matching 7 bases. V gave up 7 bases and J gave up 5 bases; unmatched junction bases: 10. The germline V gene has CDR1 SQVTM and CDR2 ANQGSEA. CDR3 length equals 14 residues. In nucleotides, the CDR3 is TGCAGCGCACAGGCCCGGGGAGGGACCGGGGAGCTGTTTTTT. It encodes CSAQARGGTGELFF.

V usage is TRBV6-1 and J usage is TRBJ1-2; D not certain. V dropped 0 bases and J dropped 6 bases, with 14 bases sitting between them. This CDR3 comprises 15 residues. The germline V gene has CDR1 MNHNS and CDR2 SASEGT. The CDR3 sequence is CASSEALGGSNGYTF. CDR3 DNA: TGTGCCAGCAGTGAAGCACTGGGAGGGAGTAATGGCTACACCTTC.

The J gene is TRBJ1-3, the V gene TRBV16, with a weak D call TRBD1 (5 bases). V lost 2 bases and J 0 bases, leaving 11 bases between the germline ends. Looked up from germline, CDR1 is KGHSY and CDR2 is FQNENV. This CDR3 has 16 amino acids. The CDR3 here is CASSQRGGLSGNTIYF. For the CDR3, the DNA is TGTGCCAGCAGCCAAAGGGGTGGCCTCTCTGGAAACACCATATATTTT.

The chain employs TRBV5-6 and TRBJ2-7, with 7 bases that match TRBD2. CDR1 and CDR2 from the germline V gene are SGHDT and YYEEEE. The CDR3 consists of 12 residues. V gave up 2 bases and J gave up 6 bases; unmatched junction bases: 2. The CDR3 loop reads CASSFWGGEQYF. The DNA of the CDR3 is TGTGCCAGCAGCTTCTGGGGGGGCGAGCAGTACTTC.